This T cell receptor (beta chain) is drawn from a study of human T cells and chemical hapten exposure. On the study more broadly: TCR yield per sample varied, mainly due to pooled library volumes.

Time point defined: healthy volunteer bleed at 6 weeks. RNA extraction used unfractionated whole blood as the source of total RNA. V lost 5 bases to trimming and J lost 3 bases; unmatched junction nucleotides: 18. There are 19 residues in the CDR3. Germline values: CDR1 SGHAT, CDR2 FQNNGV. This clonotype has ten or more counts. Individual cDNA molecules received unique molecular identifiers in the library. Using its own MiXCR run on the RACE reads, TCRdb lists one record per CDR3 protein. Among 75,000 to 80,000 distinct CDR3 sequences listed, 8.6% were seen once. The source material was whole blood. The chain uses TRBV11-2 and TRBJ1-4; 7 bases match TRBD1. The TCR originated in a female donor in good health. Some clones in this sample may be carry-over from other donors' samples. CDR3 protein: CASSRNYRDSLVANEKLFF. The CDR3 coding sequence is TGTGCCAGCAGCCGAAACTACCGGGACAGTCTTGTCGCTAATGAAAAACTGTTTTTT.